This record looks at one T cell receptor (beta chain) sequence and its context. What it binds is not known. This sample is drawn from a study of cytomegalovirus exposure and HLA in healthy donors. Study results and limitations: In vitro data verified a few CMV-associated chains as specific for CMV antigens. TCR beta chains numbering more than 150 were designated cytomegalovirus-associated. A classifier reportedly called cytomegalovirus status with high sensitivity and specificity.

Assay: immunoSEQ multiplex PCR; the TCRdb copy retains only in-frame clones and omits some. Among a few hundred thousand clones, over 80% were seen once, and the ten largest hold over 12%. The TCR sequence derives from a young woman in good health and CMV-seropositive. Sequences were obtained from PBMCs.

The CDR3 sequence: CASSSQVDGGYTF. The CDR3 nucleotides read TGCGCCAGCAGTTCTCAGGTCGACGGTGGCTACACCTTC. This chain uses TRBV5-1 with TRBJ1-2; D is undetermined. Trimming took 5 bases from V and 7 from J, leaving 15 bases between them. This CDR3 spans 13 amino acids. Germline V gives CDR1 SGHRS, CDR2 YFSETQ. The variable domain in full, completed from reference TRBV5-1 and TRBJ1-2, reads KAGVTQTPRYLIKTRGQQVTLSCSPISGHRSVSWYQQTPGQGLQFLFEYFSETQRNKGNFPGRFSGRQFSNSRSEMNVSTLELGDSALYLCASSSQVDGGYTFGSGTRLTVV.